The entry below gives a single TCR beta chain sequence along with its context. These data are taken from a study of blood T cell repertoires in COVID-19. The table came from immunoSEQ multiplex PCR; TCRdb's copy has only in-frame clones and leaves some out. The sample lists under 30,000 clones, 94% occurring once. This CDR3 spans 16 amino acids. V lost 4 bases and J lost 5; bases outside the gene matches: 11. Germline values: CDR1 MGHRA, CDR2 YSYEKL. This TCR came from a human donor with active COVID-19. The donor label of this sample is uncertain. The specimen was peripheral blood. The gene calls are TRBV4-1 and TRBJ2-5; 9 nucleotides agree with TRBD1. The CDR3 region is CASSPAGTGFRETQYF. CDR3 nucleotide sequence: TGCGCCAGCAGCCCCGCCGGGACAGGGTTTAGGGAGACCCAGTACTTC.